This T cell receptor beta chain was sequenced for a study of blood T cell repertoires in COVID-19. Whole-study context: Whether acute or convalescent, the COVID-19 samples came from the United States, Italy and Spain. In each case, the material was cDNA or gDNA derived from T cells, B-cell-depleted T cells, or PBMCs.

The sample holds many counts of this clone. The CDR3 runs to 13 residues. Germline trimming cut 5 bases from V and 4 bases from J; bases unmatched to any gene: 3. CDR1 and CDR2 (germline): SGHVS, FQNEAQ. Per the study methods: Cell counts per sample came from amplifying reference gene primers. This table comes from immunoSEQ multiplex PCR, and its TCRdb copy is limited to in-frame clones, with some not included. Clone size and the V and J calls come from that table; the DNA yielded D and trimming. This table holds fewer than 180,000 clones, about 86% found once. The V call is TRBV7-8, the J call TRBJ2-7; 9 bases map to TRBD1. This sequence was found in a man in his 70s with acute or convalescent COVID-19. The sequenced sample was peripheral blood. CDR3 sequence reads: CASSTGGYYEQYF. The CDR3 DNA follows: TGTGCCAGCAGCACAGGGGGCTATTACGAGCAGTACTTC.